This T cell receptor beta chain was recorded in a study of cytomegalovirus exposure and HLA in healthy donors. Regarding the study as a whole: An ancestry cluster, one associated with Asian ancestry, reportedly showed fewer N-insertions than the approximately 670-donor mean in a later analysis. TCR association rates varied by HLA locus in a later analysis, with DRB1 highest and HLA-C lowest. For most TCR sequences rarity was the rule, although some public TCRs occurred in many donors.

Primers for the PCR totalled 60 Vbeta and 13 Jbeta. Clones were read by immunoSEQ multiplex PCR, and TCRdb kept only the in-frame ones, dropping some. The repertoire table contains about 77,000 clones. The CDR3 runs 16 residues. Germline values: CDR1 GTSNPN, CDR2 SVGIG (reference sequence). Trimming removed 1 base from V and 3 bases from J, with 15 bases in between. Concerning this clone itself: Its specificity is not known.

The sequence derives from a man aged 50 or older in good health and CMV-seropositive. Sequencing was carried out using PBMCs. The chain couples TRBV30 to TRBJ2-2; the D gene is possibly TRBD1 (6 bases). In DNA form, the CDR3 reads TGTGCCTGGAGTGATGGCTGGGGGCGCGACACCGGGGAGCTGTTTTTT. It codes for CAWSDGWGRDTGELFF.